What follows is one T cell receptor beta chain and its context. This sample was taken from a study of blood T cell repertoires in COVID-19. Study as a whole: T cells, B-cell-depleted T cells, or PBMCs provided the cDNA or gDNA that served as material.

Methods used by the authors: Amplification of reference gene primers provided the estimated nucleated cell counts. Sequencing was performed with immunoSEQ multiplex PCR; in TCRdb, only in-frame clones are kept and a portion is missing. V, J and clone size are those of that table, while D and trimming were read from the DNA. This table holds over 100,000 clones, approximately 86% found once. Germline CDR1 is MDHEN and CDR2 is SYDVKM. There are 18 residues in the CDR3. Losses at the gene ends were 4 bases for V and 3 bases for J; bases not matched to a gene: 14. Source material: peripheral blood. This sequence was found in a woman aged 70-85 years with COVID-19, enrolled during active disease. The chain recombines TRBV28 with TRBJ2-1, with 8 bases fitting TRBD2. CDR3 region: CASSSPTGIAGHYNEQFF. In DNA form, the CDR3 reads TGTGCCAGCAGTTCCCCCACCGGGATAGCGGGGCACTACAATGAGCAGTTCTTC. Variable domain in full (rest from reference TRBV28 and TRBJ2-1): DVKVTQSSRYLVKRTGEKVFLECVQDMDHENMFWYRQDPGLGLRLIYFSYDVKMKEKGDIPEGYSVSREKKERFSLILESASTNQTSMYLCASSSPTGIAGHYNEQFFGPGTRLTVL.